The 21 T cell receptor beta chains reported below all come from one sample, sequenced in a study of OX40 agonist ivuxolimab in advanced cancers. Some clones are missing from TCRdb's copy, which holds only in-frame ones; the method was immunoSEQ multiplex PCR. The sample has 40,000 to 55,000 clones, 80% to 90% seen once. The sample in question was CD4+ or CD8+ T cells sorted from blood, obtained in a trial of the OX40 agonist ivuxolimab. These receptors were taken from an adult with an advanced solid tumor such as melanoma, head and neck, liver or kidney cancer.

This clone came up once. The chain recombines TRBV7-9 with TRBJ1-2, with no clear D. Per the germline V gene, CDR1 is SEHNR and CDR2 is FQNEAQ (reference sequence). This CDR3 contains 12 residues. With 3 bases removed from V and 8 bases from J, the gap between germline ends came to 10 bases. The CDR3 region is CASSFQHLGYTF. CDR3 coding DNA: TGTGCCAGCAGCTTCCAGCACTTGGGCTACACCTTC.

This chain joins TRBV7-9 and TRBJ1-1; a weak D match, TRBD1 (5 bases). From germline, CDR1 is SEHNR and CDR2 FQNEAQ (reference sequence). Trimming shortened V by 1 base and J by 11 bases, and 14 bases separated the two germline ends. CDR3 length equals 13 residues. CDR3 protein: CASSLDGGTWAFF. DNA of the CDR3: TGTGCCAGCAGCTTAGATGGGGGGACTTGGGCTTTCTTT.

The chain uses TRBV10-2 and TRBJ2-7, with TRBD2 matching over 13 bases. CDR1 and CDR2 (germline): WSHSY, SAAADI. The CDR3 has 15 amino acids. The J segment lost 2 bases and the V segment lost 8 bases, leaving 6 bases of the junction unmatched. The CDR3 coding sequence is TGCGCCAGCGCCGGGACTAGCGGGAAGACCTACGAGCAGTACTTC. Protein sequence: CASAGTSGKTYEQYF.

The chain joins TRBV7-3 to TRBJ2-2; 7 nucleotides agree with TRBD1. The CDR3 consists of 16 residues. CDR1 is SGHTA and CDR2 is FQGTGA in the germline V gene. After removal of 0 bases from V and 6 bases from J, the junction contained 7 bases not matched to a gene. In DNA, the CDR3 is TGTGCCAGCAGCTTAACGCCAGGGGGTGGGGCCGGGGAGCTGTTTTTT. This codes for CASSLTPGGGAGELFF.

The chain is built from TRBV18 and TRBJ2-1; no definite D call. The V end lost 6 bases, the J end lost 4 bases, and 7 bases lay between the germline ends. The length of the CDR3 is 12 residues. CDR1 is KGHSH and CDR2 is LQKENI in the germline V gene. The CDR3 sequence: CASSVLYNEQFF. The CDR3 nucleotides are TGTGCCAGCTCGGTCCTTTACAATGAGCAGTTCTTC.

This chain links TRBV28 with TRBJ2-3; the D call may be TRBD1 or TRBD2 (5 bases each). The CDR3 runs to 18 residues. V was pared by 2 bases and J by 1 base, with 19 bases between. Germline CDR1 MDHEN, CDR2 SYDVKM. CDR3 DNA: TGTGCCAGCAGTTTACAGGGACCAACTGTCTGGGGCACAGATACGCAGTATTTT. This codes for CASSLQGPTVWGTDTQYF. Filled out from reference TRBV28 and TRBJ2-3, the complete variable domain reads DVKVTQSSRYLVKRTGEKVFLECVQDMDHENMFWYRQDPGLGLRLIYFSYDVKMKEKGDIPEGYSVSREKKERFSLILESASTNQTSMYLCASSLQGPTVWGTDTQYFGPGTRLTVL.

The J gene is TRBJ2-7, the V gene TRBV5-4, with D tentatively TRBD2 (5 bases). The CDR3 is 16 amino acids. Germline V CDR1 and CDR2: SGHNT, YYREEE (reference sequence). V gave up 3 bases and J gave up 0 bases, with 16 bases separating them. Here the CDR3 DNA reads TGTGCCAGCAGCTCCCCCGGGATAGGGCGCTCCTACGAGCAGTACTTC. Residues: CASSSPGIGRSYEQYF.

This clone was counted once. The chain carries TRBV6-6 and TRBJ2-2, with no clear D. V lost 6 bases to trimming and J lost 1 base, with 6 bases between them. In germline, CDR1 is MNHNY, CDR2 SVGAGI (reference sequence). The CDR3 runs 13 residues. The CDR3 DNA reads TGTGCCAGCAGGGTTGGGAACACCGGGGAGCTGTTTTTT. Encoded protein: CASRVGNTGELFF.

The genes are TRBV5-5 and TRBJ2-7, with D perhaps TRBD2 (5 bases). The V gene's germline CDR1 is SGHKS and CDR2 YYEKEE (reference sequence). V gave up 1 base and J gave up 4 bases, with 12 bases separating them. CDR3 length: 14 residues. Written as DNA, the CDR3 is TGTGCCAGCAGCTTGTATCTCCCGGGGTACGAGCAGTACTTC. Translating it yields CASSLYLPGYEQYF.

This clone was observed a few times. The V gene is TRBV19, the J gene TRBJ1-5; D call uncertain. CDR1 and CDR2 from the germline V gene are LNHDA and SQIVND (reference sequence). The CDR3 is 16 amino acids. V lost 6 bases and J lost 2, with 17 bases in between. The CDR3 nucleotides read TGTGCCAGTAGCTCTCTTGGGCTCCAGGGCAATCAGCCCCAGCATTTT. This gives the protein CASSSLGLQGNQPQHF.

The CDR3 loop is CASSLGGTGPYEQYF. Written as DNA, the CDR3 is TGCGCCAGCAGCTTGGGGGGGACAGGGCCCTACGAGCAGTACTTC. This sequence joins TRBV5-1 and TRBJ2-7, with 9 bases identical to TRBD1. The CDR3 consists of 15 residues. Germline CDR1 is SGHRS and CDR2 is YFSETQ. Germline trimming cut 0 bases from V and 2 bases from J; bases unmatched to any gene: 3.

The chain joins TRBV11-2 to TRBJ1-3, with a possible D match to TRBD1 (5 bases). CDR1 is SGHAT and CDR2 is FQNNGV in the germline V gene. The CDR3 is made up of 15 amino acids. Trimming left V 4 bases short and J 5 bases short, with 15 bases between. CDR3 in amino acids: CASSWGTGRRNTIYF. The CDR3, as DNA: TGTGCCAGCAGCTGGGGGACGGGGCGAAGAAACACCATATATTTT.

The V and J genes are TRBV7-9 and TRBJ2-7, with TRBD2 matching over 10 bases. Losses at the gene ends were 4 bases for V and 1 base for J; bases not matched to a gene: 7. The CDR3 is 16 amino acids. Germline loops: CDR1 SEHNR, CDR2 FQNEAQ (reference sequence). The DNA of the CDR3 is TGTGCCAGCAGCTCACCTAGCGGGAGACCGTCCTACGAGCAGTACTTC. This encodes CASSSPSGRPSYEQYF.

Only a few counts were recorded for this clone. The V gene is TRBV23-1, the J gene TRBJ1-4, with a weak D call TRBD1 (5 bases). TRBV23-1 is classed as an ORF, of uncertain function. V lost 4 bases and J lost 1, with 16 bases in between. The CDR3 spans 17 residues. Here the CDR3 DNA reads TGCGCCAGCAGTCCGAAGGGGCCCCGAGGAACTAATGAAAAACTGTTTTTT. Its translation is CASSPKGPRGTNEKLFF.

The gene calls are TRBV2 and TRBJ1-1; D remains ambiguous. Germline V gives CDR1 SNHLY, CDR2 FYNNEI. Trimming removed 6 bases at V and 4 bases at J, with 18 bases between. The CDR3 length is 15 residues. The CDR3 sequence: CASSGIKVGGTEAFF. CDR3 nucleotide sequence: TGTGCCAGCAGCGGGATTAAGGTCGGTGGCACTGAAGCTTTCTTT. Looking up the rest from reference TRBV2 and TRBJ1-1 gives the full variable domain: EPEVTQTPSHQVTQMGQEVILRCVPISNHLYFYWYRQILGQKVEFLVSFYNNEISEKSEIFDDQFSVERPDGSNFTLKIRSTKLEDSAMYFCASSGIKVGGTEAFFGQGTRLTVV.

The V and J genes are TRBV6-5 and TRBJ1-1; D not resolved. Germline CDR1 is MNHEY and CDR2 is SVGAGI. Between the trimmed V and J ends, which lost 1 base and 1 base, there was a span of 4 bases. The CDR3 is made up of 13 amino acids. The CDR3 DNA sequence: TGTGCCAGCAGTTACTATCCGAACACTGAAGCTTTCTTT. Amino acids: CASSYYPNTEAFF.

The chain uses TRBV9 and TRBJ1-6; maybe TRBD1 (6 bases). Per germline, CDR1 SGDLS and CDR2 YYNGEE. Trimming removed 0 bases at V and 9 bases at J, with 13 bases between. The CDR3 has 15 residues. The CDR3 protein is CASSVARGLGSPLHF. The DNA of the CDR3 is TGTGCCAGCAGCGTAGCCAGGGGACTGGGTTCACCCCTCCACTTT. Supplemented by reference TRBV9 and TRBJ1-6, the full variable domain reads DSGVTQTPKHLITATGQRVTLRCSPRSGDLSVYWYQQSLDQGLQFLIQYYNGEERAKGNILERFSAQQFPDLHSELNLSSLELGDSALYFCASSVARGLGSPLHFGNGTRLTVT.

V is TRBV6-5 and J is TRBJ2-7, with D hard to call. Germline CDR1 MNHEY, CDR2 SVGAGI. With 2 bases removed from V and 0 bases from J, the gap between germline ends came to 11 bases. The CDR3 spans 15 residues. CDR3 DNA sequence: TGTGCCAGCAGTTACCTCCCGACGAGCTCCTACGAGCAGTACTTC. Translated, it gives CASSYLPTSSYEQYF.

The J gene is TRBJ1-1, the V gene TRBV2; D remains unclear. The CDR3 runs 13 residues. The germline V and J ends were trimmed by 7 bases and 0 bases, with 9 bases remaining between them. CDR1 and CDR2 (germline): SNHLY, FYNNEI. In DNA, the CDR3 is TGTGCCAGCATTAAGGACTTGAACACTGAAGCTTTCTTT. It specifies CASIKDLNTEAFF.

This clone was seen more than once but under ten times. This rearrangement joins TRBV5-1 to TRBJ2-2; D is undetermined. The CDR3 is 13 residues long. V gave up 1 base and J gave up 4 bases, with 5 bases separating them. Germline lookup yields CDR1 SGHRS and CDR2 YFSETQ. The CDR3 loop reads CASSLQTTGELFF. The DNA for the CDR3 is TGCGCCAGCAGCTTGCAGACCACCGGGGAGCTGTTTTTT.

The genes are TRBV9 and TRBJ1-3; D not certain. The germline V gene encodes CDR1 SGDLS and CDR2 YYNGEE. CDR3 size: 16 residues. Deletions cut 0 bases from V and 0 bases from J, with 10 bases between. CDR3 DNA sequence: TGTGCCAGCAGCGTAGGGCAGGCGCCCTCTGGAAACACCATATATTTT. Protein product: CASSVGQAPSGNTIYF.